This TCR beta chain was identified in a study of OX40 agonist ivuxolimab in advanced cancers. Study summary: The study reported partial responses in three patients: one hepatocellular carcinoma, two cutaneous melanoma.

General study points: The expanded peripheral T cells' antigen specificity was not determined.

Germline loops: CDR1 SGHVS, CDR2 FQNEAQ. V lost 5 bases to trimming and J lost 4 bases; unmatched junction nucleotides: 6. This CDR3 comprises 14 residues. Libraries were prepared by immunoSEQ multiplex PCR; TCRdb keeps only in-frame clonotypes and omits some of them. The sample carries under 95,000 clones, approximately 89% recorded once. In the case of this clone: Antigen: not known.

The chain combines TRBV7-8 with TRBJ2-7; 9 positions match TRBD1. This clonotype originated in an adult with an advanced solid tumor such as melanoma, head and neck, liver or kidney cancer. This specimen consisted of CD4+ or CD8+ T cells sorted from blood, obtained in a trial of the OX40 agonist ivuxolimab. CDR3 DNA sequence: TGTGCCAGCAGCCTGGGACAGGGAGGATACGAGCAGTACTTC. Protein sequence: CASSLGQGGYEQYF. Filled out from reference TRBV7-8 and TRBJ2-7, the complete variable domain reads GAGVSQSPRYKVAKRGQDVALRCDPISGHVSLFWYQQALGQGPEFLTYFQNEAQLDKSGLPSDRFFAERPEGSVSTLKIQRTQQEDSAVYLCASSLGQGGYEQYFGPGTRLTVT.